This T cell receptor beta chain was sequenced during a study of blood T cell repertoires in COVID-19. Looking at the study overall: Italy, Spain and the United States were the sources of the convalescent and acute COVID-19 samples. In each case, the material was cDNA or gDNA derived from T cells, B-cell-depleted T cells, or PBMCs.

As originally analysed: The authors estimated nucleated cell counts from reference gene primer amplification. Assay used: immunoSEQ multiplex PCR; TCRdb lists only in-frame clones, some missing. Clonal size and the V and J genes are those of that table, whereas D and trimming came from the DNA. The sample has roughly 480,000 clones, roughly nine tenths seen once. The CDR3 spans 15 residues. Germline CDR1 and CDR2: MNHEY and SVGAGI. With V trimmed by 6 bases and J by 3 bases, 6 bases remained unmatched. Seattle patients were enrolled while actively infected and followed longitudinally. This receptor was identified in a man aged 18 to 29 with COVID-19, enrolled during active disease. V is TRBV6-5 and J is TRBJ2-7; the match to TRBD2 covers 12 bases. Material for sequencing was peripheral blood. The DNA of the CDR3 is TGTGCCAGCAGCAAACTAGCGGGAGGAATCTACGAGCAGTACTTC. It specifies CASSKLAGGIYEQYF.